Listed below are T cell receptor beta chains from one sample, sequenced in a study of cytomegalovirus exposure and HLA in healthy donors. Data came from immunoSEQ multiplex PCR; TCRdb stores just in-frame clones and leaves some out. This sample has about 87,000 clones, with 79% found just once. Sequenced material: PBMCs. Every receptor here comes from a woman between 35 and 50 years old in good health and CMV-seronegative. Both conserved end residues are part of each CDR3. The D gene is left open where the match is weak. Size values are once, few and many counts, or a class for expanded clones, and some rows have none.

clone size: NA
V gene: TRBV7-9
D gene: TRBD1
J gene: TRBJ1-5
CDR3 protein: CASSTAGGDQPQHF
CDR3 DNA: TGTGCCAGCAGCACGGCAGGGGGCGATCAGCCCCAGCATTTT

clone size: NA
V gene: TRBV15
D gene: NA
J gene: TRBJ2-2
CDR3 protein: CATSRPEQTGELFF
CDR3 DNA: TGTGCCACCAGCAGACCAGAACAGACCGGGGAGCTGTTTTTT

clone size: NA
V gene: TRBV27
D gene: TRBD2
J gene: TRBJ2-3
CDR3 protein: CASSRLGLAGGTDTQYF
CDR3 DNA: TGTGCCAGCAGTCGACTCGGACTAGCTGGTGGGACAGATACGCAGTATTTT

clone size: NA
V gene: TRBV7-6
D gene: NA
J gene: TRBJ1-4
CDR3 protein: CASAVGQANEKLFF
CDR3 DNA: TGTGCCAGCGCAGTGGGGCAGGCTAATGAAAAACTGTTTTTT

clone size: NA
V gene: TRBV7-9
D gene: TRBD2
J gene: TRBJ2-1
CDR3 protein: CASLLAGNNEQFF
CDR3 DNA: TGTGCCTCTTTACTAGCGGGGAACAATGAGCAGTTCTTC

clone size: NA
V gene: TRBV29-1
D gene: NA
J gene: TRBJ1-5
CDR3 protein: CSVGHRDQPQHF
CDR3 DNA: TGCAGCGTAGGACACAGAGATCAGCCCCAGCATTTT

clone size: NA
V gene: TRBV15
D gene: NA
J gene: TRBJ1-1
CDR3 protein: CATSRPPSQGLTEAFF
CDR3 DNA: TGTGCCACCAGCAGGCCCCCCTCGCAGGGTTTGACTGAAGCTTTCTTT

clone size: once
V gene: TRBV7-3
D gene: TRBD2
J gene: TRBJ2-1
CDR3 protein: CASSLGTSGSYNEQFF
CDR3 DNA: TGTGCCAGCAGCTTAGGGACTAGCGGCTCCTACAATGAGCAGTTCTTC

clone size: NA
V gene: TRBV7-2
D gene: NA
J gene: TRBJ1-1
CDR3 protein: CASSSLRYTEAFF
CDR3 DNA: TGTGCCAGCAGCTCGCTGAGGTACACTGAAGCTTTCTTT

clone size: NA
V gene: TRBV27
D gene: TRBD1
J gene: TRBJ1-5
CDR3 protein: CASSMDRVNQPQHF
CDR3 DNA: TGTGCCAGCAGCATGGACAGGGTGAATCAGCCCCAGCATTTT

clone size: NA
V gene: TRBV19
D gene: TRBD1
J gene: TRBJ1-4
CDR3 protein: CASSHGQGRINEKLFF
CDR3 DNA: TGTGCCAGTAGTCATGGACAGGGGAGAATTAATGAAAAACTGTTTTTT

clone size: NA
V gene: TRBV10-3
D gene: TRBD1
J gene: TRBJ2-3
CDR3 protein: CAIRKGGPSTDTQYF
CDR3 DNA: TGTGCCATCAGGAAAGGGGGCCCTAGCACAGATACGCAGTATTTT

clone size: few
V gene: TRBV7-8
D gene: TRBD1
J gene: TRBJ1-4
CDR3 protein: CASSSDRGETNEKLFF
CDR3 DNA: TGTGCCAGCAGCTCCGACAGGGGCGAGACTAATGAAAAACTGTTTTTT

clone size: NA
V gene: TRBV4-2
D gene: TRBD2
J gene: TRBJ2-5
CDR3 protein: CASSQVFLAGGRQETQYF
CDR3 DNA: TGTGCCAGCAGCCAAGTCTTCTTAGCGGGGGGGCGCCAAGAGACCCAGTACTTC

clone size: NA
V gene: TRBV2
D gene: TRBD1
J gene: TRBJ2-5
CDR3 protein: CASSSWTGGWETQYF
CDR3 DNA: TGTGCCAGCAGCTCCTGGACAGGGGGCTGGGAGACCCAGTACTTC

clone size: NA
V gene: TRBV6-1
D gene: NA
J gene: TRBJ1-1
CDR3 protein: CASSQTRGGTEAFF
CDR3 DNA: TGTGCCAGCAGTCAGACAAGGGGGGGCACTGAAGCTTTCTTT

clone size: NA
V gene: TRBV27
D gene: TRBD1
J gene: TRBJ2-7
CDR3 protein: CASSLYTGAPYEQYF
CDR3 DNA: TGTGCCAGCAGTTTATATACAGGGGCCCCCTACGAGCAGTACTTC

clone size: few
V gene: TRBV5-6
D gene: NA
J gene: TRBJ1-3
CDR3 protein: CASSFGGSGNTIYF
CDR3 DNA: TGTGCCAGCAGCTTCGGAGGCTCTGGAAACACCATATATTTT

clone size: NA
V gene: TRBV30
D gene: TRBD1
J gene: TRBJ1-5
CDR3 protein: CAWTGGRNQPQHF
CDR3 DNA: TGTGCCTGGACAGGGGGCCGGAATCAGCCCCAGCATTTT

clone size: NA
V gene: TRBV7-3
D gene: TRBD2
J gene: TRBJ2-1
CDR3 protein: CASSLRSGGTSSEQFF
CDR3 DNA: TGTGCCAGCAGCTTAAGGTCCGGAGGGACTAGCAGTGAGCAGTTCTTC

clone size: NA
V gene: TRBV5-4
D gene: NA
J gene: TRBJ1-1
CDR3 protein: CASSLRGKSTEAFF
CDR3 DNA: TGTGCCAGCAGCTTGCGGGGTAAATCCACTGAAGCTTTCTTT

clone size: once
V gene: TRBV7-3
D gene: NA
J gene: TRBJ2-1
CDR3 protein: CASSIASWPNNEQFF
CDR3 DNA: TGTGCCAGCAGCATCGCTAGCTGGCCCAACAATGAGCAGTTCTTC